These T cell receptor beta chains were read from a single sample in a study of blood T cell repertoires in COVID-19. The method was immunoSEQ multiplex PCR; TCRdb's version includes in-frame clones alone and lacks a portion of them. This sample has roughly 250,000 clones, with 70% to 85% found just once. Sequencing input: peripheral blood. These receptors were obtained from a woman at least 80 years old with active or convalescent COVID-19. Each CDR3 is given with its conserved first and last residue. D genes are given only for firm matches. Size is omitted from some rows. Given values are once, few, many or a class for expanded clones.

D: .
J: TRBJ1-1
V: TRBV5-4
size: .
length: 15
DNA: TGTGCCAGCAGCTTGGGGGGCGGGAGGGACACTGAAGCTTTCTTT
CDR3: CASSLGGGRDTEAFF

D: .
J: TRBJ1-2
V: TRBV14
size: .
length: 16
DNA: TGTGCCAGCAGCCAAGAGGGGGGGAGATTGGCCTATGGCTACACCTTC
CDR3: CASSQEGGRLAYGYTF

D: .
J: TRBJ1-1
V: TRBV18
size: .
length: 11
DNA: TGTGCCAGCCGAGTCGGTACTGAAGCTTTCTTT
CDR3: CASRVGTEAFF

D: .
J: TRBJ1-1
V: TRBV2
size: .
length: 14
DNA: TGTGCCAGCAGTGAGATGACAGACAACACTGAAGCTTTCTTT
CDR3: CASSEMTDNTEAFF

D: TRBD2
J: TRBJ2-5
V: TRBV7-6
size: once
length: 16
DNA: TGTGCCAGCAGCTTGAGAGCGGGGGGCGGAGGGGAGACCCAGTACTTC
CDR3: CASSLRAGGGGETQYF

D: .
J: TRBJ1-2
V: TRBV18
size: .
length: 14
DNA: TGTGCCAGCTCACCACCCCTACAGGGCCGAGGCTACACCTTC
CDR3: CASSPPLQGRGYTF

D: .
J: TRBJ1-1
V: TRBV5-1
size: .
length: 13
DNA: TGCGCCAGCAGTAGGGGTATGAACACTGAAGCTTTCTTT
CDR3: CASSRGMNTEAFF

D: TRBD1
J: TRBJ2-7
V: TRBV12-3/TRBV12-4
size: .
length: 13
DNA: TGTGCCAGCAGTTTACAAACAGGGGACGAGCAGTACTTC
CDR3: CASSLQTGDEQYF

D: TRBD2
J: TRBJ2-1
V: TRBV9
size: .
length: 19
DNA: TGTGCCAGCAGCGTGGGGTCGGTTGGTGGGACTACCGCCTACAATGAGCAGTTCTTC
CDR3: CASSVGSVGGTTAYNEQFF

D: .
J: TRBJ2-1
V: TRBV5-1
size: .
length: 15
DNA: TGCGCCAGCAGCTTAAGGGACACAGACTACAATGAGCAGTTCTTC
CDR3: CASSLRDTDYNEQFF

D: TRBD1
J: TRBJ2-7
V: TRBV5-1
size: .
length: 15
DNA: TGCGCCAGCAGCTCGGGGACAGGCCTCGAGTACGAGCAGTACTTC
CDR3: CASSSGTGLEYEQYF

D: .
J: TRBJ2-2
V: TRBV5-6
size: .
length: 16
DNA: TGTGCCAGCAGCCCAGACAACATGAGAAGCCCCGGGGAGCTGTTTTTT
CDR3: CASSPDNMRSPGELFF

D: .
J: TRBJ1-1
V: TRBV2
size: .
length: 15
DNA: TGTGCCAGCAGTGAAGAGGGAGGATGGAACACTGAAGCTTTCTTT
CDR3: CASSEEGGWNTEAFF

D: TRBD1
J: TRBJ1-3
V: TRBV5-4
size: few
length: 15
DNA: TGTGCCAGCAGCCCTGGACAGGACTCTGGAAACACCATATATTTT
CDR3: CASSPGQDSGNTIYF

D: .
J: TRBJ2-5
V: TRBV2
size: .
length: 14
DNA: TGTGCCAGCAGAGTTAGCCGGCCTGAAGAGACCCAGTACTTC
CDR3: CASRVSRPEETQYF

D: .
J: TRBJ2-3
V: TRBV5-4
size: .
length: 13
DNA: TGTGCCAGCAGCTTGGCATCCAGGGGCACGCAGTATTTT
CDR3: CASSLASRGTQYF

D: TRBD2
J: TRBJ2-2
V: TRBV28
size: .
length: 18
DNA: TGTGCCAGCAGTTCGCGGATAGGTAGCGGGAGGGCCACCGGGGAGCTGTTTTTT
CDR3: CASSSRIGSGRATGELFF

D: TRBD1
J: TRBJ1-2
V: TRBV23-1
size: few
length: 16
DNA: TGCGCCAGCAGTCACTCGGACAGGGGAGGAGACTATGGCTACACCTTC
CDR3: CASSHSDRGGDYGYTF

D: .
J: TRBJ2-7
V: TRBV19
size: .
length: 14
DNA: TGTGCCAGTAGTCCGACTATAACCTCCTACGAGCAGTACTTC
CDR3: CASSPTITSYEQYF

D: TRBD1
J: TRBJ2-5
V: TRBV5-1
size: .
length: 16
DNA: TGCGCCAGCAGCTTGGCCGGCACAGGGGTAACAGAGACCCAGTACTTC
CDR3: CASSLAGTGVTETQYF

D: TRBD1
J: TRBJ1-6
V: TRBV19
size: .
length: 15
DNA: TGTGCCAGTAGAATAAGCGACAGGGGTAATTCACCCCTCCACTTT
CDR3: CASRISDRGNSPLHF

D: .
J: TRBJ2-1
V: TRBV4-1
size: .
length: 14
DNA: TGCGCCAGCAGCCTGGCGGCGACCTACAATGAGCAGTTCTTC
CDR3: CASSLAATYNEQFF

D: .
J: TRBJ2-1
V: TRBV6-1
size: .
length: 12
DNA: TGTGCCAGCAGTGATGCAGGCAATGAGCAGTTCTTC
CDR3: CASSDAGNEQFF

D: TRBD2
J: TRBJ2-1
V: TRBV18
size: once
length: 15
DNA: TGTGCCAGCTCACCACGGACTAGCGGGGGCAATGAGCAGTTCTTC
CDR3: CASSPRTSGGNEQFF

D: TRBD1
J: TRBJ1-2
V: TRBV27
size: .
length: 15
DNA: TGTGCCAGCAGTTACAGAACAGGGGGCAACTATGGCTACACCTTC
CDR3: CASSYRTGGNYGYTF

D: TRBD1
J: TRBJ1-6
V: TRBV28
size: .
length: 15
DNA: TGTGCCAGCAGGCAGGTGGACAGGGGGGATTCACCCCTCCACTTT
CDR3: CASRQVDRGDSPLHF

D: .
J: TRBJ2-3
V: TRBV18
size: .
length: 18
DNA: TGTGCCAGCTCACCACTTTTGTCGTCAGGGGCTAGCACAGATACGCAGTATTTT
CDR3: CASSPLLSSGASTDTQYF

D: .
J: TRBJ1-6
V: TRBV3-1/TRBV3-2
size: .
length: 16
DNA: TGTGCCAGCAGCCCATCGTTTGGAGCAAACAGGCGCCCCCTCCACTTT
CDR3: CASSPSFGANRRPLHF

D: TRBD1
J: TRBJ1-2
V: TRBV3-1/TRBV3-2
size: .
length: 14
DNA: TGTGCCAGCAGCCAACTACAGGGGGCAGGTGGCTACACCTTC
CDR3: CASSQLQGAGGYTF

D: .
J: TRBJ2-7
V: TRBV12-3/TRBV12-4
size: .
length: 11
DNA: TGTGCCAGCAGTTTCCTATACGAGCAGTACTTC
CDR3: CASSFLYEQYF

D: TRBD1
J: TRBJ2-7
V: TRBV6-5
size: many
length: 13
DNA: TGTGCCAGCAATCGACAGGGGGGATACGAGCAGTACTTC
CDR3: CASNRQGGYEQYF

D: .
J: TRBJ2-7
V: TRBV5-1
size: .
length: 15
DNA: TGCGCCAGCAGCCGGGGGGCCGGGAATGCCCCCGAGCAGTACTTC
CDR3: CASSRGAGNAPEQYF

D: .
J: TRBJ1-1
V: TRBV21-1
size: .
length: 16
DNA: TGTGCCAGCAGCAACCCTGAACAGGGTTCGGACACTGAAGCTTTCTTT
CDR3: CASSNPEQGSDTEAFF

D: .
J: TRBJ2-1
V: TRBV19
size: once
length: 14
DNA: TGTGCCAGTAGCCCACAGGGTTCCTACAATGAGCAGTTCTTC
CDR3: CASSPQGSYNEQFF

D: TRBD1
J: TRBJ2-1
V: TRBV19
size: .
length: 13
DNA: TGTGCCAGTAGTCAAGGACAGGGCGGTGAGCAGTTCTTC
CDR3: CASSQGQGGEQFF

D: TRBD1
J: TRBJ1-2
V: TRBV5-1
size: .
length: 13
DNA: TGCGCCAGTAGCTCCGGGACAGCATATGGCTACACCTTC
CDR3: CASSSGTAYGYTF

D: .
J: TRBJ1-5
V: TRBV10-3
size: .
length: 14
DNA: TGTGCCTCATTCAATCCCTATAGCAATCAGCCCCAGCATTTT
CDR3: CASFNPYSNQPQHF

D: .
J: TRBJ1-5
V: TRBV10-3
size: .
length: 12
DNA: TGTGCCATCAGCGCGGGCAATCAGCCCCAGCATTTT
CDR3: CAISAGNQPQHF

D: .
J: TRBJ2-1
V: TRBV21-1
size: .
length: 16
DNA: TGTGCCAGCAGAAAAGCTTGGGACAGGGGGCTCTATGAGCAGTTCTTC
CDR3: CASRKAWDRGLYEQFF

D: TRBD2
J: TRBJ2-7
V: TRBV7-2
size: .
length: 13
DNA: TGTGCCAGCACCAACGGGGGGGGTGGTGGCCAGTACTTC
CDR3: CASTNGGGGGQYF

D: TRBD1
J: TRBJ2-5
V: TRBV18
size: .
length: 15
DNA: TGTGCCAGCTCACCTTCAGACAGGGGCTCGGAGACCCAGTACTTC
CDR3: CASSPSDRGSETQYF

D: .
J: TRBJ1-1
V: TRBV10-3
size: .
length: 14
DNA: TGTGCCATCAGTGAAAGGGCGCGGGACACTGAAGCTTTCTTT
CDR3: CAISERARDTEAFF

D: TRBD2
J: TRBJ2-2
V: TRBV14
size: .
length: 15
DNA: TGTGCCAGCAGCCCGGGGACTAGCGGGCCCGGGGAGCTGTTTTTT
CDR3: CASSPGTSGPGELFF

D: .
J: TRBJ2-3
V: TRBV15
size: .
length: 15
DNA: TGTGCCACCAGCAGGGCCGGGGGAGGCACAGATACGCAGTATTTT
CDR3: CATSRAGGGTDTQYF

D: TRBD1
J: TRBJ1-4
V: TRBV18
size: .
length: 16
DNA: TGTGCCAGCTCCCTTAACGGACAGGGGGGAATTGAAAAACTGTTTTTT
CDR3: CASSLNGQGGIEKLFF

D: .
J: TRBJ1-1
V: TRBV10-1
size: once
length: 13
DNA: TGCGCCAGCAGTGAGCAGGGCAACACTGAAGCTTTCTTT
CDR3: CASSEQGNTEAFF

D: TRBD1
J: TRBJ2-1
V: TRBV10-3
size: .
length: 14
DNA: TGTGCCATCAGGGGACAGGTCTCCGCCATCGAGCAGTTCTTC
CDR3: CAIRGQVSAIEQFF

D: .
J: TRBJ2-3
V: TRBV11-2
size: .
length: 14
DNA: TGTGCCAGCAGCCCTGACACGAGCACAGATACGCAGTATTTT
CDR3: CASSPDTSTDTQYF

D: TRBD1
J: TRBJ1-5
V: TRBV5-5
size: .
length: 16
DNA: TGTGCCAGCAGCCGGTACCTACAGGGGGTGAATCAGCCCCAGCATTTT
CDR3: CASSRYLQGVNQPQHF

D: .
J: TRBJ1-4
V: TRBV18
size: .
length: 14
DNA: TGTGCCAGCTCACTTATTAGGGCGGGCGAAAAACTGTTTTTT
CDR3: CASSLIRAGEKLFF

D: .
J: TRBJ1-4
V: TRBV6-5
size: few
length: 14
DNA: TGTGCCAGCCGGACAGCCGCAACTAATGAAAAACTGTTTTTT
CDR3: CASRTAATNEKLFF

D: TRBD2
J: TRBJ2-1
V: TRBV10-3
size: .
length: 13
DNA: TGTGCCGCCAGGACTAGCGGGATGTCTCCCCCGTTCTTC
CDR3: CAARTSGMSPPFF

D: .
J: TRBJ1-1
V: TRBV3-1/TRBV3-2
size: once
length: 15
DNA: TGTGCCAGCAGCCAAGGGGGCAGGCGGAACACTGAAGCTTTCTTT
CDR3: CASSQGGRRNTEAFF

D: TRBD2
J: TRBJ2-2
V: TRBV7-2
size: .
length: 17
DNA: TGTGCCAGCAGCTCAAGGACTAGCGCCCGACCGGCCGGGGAGCTGTTTTTT
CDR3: CASSSRTSARPAGELFF

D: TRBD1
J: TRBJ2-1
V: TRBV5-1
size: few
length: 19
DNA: TGCGCCAGCAGCTTGGAGGGCGGGACAGGGGTTGGATCCTACAATGAGCAGTTCTTC
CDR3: CASSLEGGTGVGSYNEQFF

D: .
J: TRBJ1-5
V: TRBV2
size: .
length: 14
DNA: TGTGCCAGCGGGCAGGGCTATAGCAATCAGCCCCAGCATTTT
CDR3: CASGQGYSNQPQHF

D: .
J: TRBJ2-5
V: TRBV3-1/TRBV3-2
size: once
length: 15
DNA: TGTGCCAGCAGCCAAGATCCCCAGGGAAAAGAGACCCAGTACTTC
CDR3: CASSQDPQGKETQYF